The TCR beta chain described here comes from a study of blood T cell repertoires in COVID-19. Sequenced by immunoSEQ multiplex PCR; TCRdb stores in-frame clones only, minus some. The sample shows fewer than 400,000 clones, approximately 86% of them seen only once. Categorization into cohorts depended on clinical history that participants reported. Germline V gene sequence: CDR1 MGHRA, CDR2 YSYEKL. This CDR3 comprises 12 residues. V lost 0 bases, J lost 7 bases, and 6 bases lay in between. The sample taken for sequencing was PBMCs or T cells enriched from blood (not recorded which). This TCR was sampled from a woman aged 18-35 years who had recovered from COVID-19. The chain carries TRBV4-1 and TRBJ1-1; no reliable D call. The CDR3 nucleotides read TGCGCCAGCAGCCAAGAGTCGGGTGAAGCTTTCTTT. Translated: CASSQESGEAFF.